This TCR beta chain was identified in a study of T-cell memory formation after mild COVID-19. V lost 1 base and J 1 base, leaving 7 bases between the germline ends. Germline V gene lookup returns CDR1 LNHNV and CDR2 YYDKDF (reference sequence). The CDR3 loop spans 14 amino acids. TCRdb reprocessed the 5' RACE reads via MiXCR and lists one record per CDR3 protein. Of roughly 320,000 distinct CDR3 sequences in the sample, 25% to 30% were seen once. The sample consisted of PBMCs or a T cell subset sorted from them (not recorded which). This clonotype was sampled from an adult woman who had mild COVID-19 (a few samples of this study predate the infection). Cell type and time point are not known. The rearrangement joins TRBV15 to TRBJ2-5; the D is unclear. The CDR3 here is CATSRVGSQETQYF. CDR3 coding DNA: TGTGCCACCAGCAGAGTTGGCAGCCAAGAGACCCAGTACTTC.